This T cell receptor beta chain appears in the sequencing data of a study of persistence of HIV-infected CD4 T cells. Study-wide results and limits: Antigen-responding cells were enriched for degenerate expanded CDR3beta sequences.

This CDR3 has 15 amino acids. Germline assignment: CDR1 LNHDA and CDR2 SQIVND (reference sequence). V was clipped by 2 bases and J by 0 bases, with 5 bases between them. Cells were stimulated with overlapping HIV-1 Gag 15-mer peptides. Sorting selected CD4+ T cells upregulating both CD40 ligand and CD69. Adults with HIV-1 started suppressive ART while chronically infected. In this sample, this clone turned up once. Its target is unknown. Sequencing used immunoSEQ version 4 in survey mode. Template was genomic DNA at roughly 9.6 ng/uL, with up to 1 ug used per sample. The assay was immunoSEQ multiplex PCR, and TCRdb's table has in-frame clones only and misses some. The sample shows 23,000 or so clones, around 67% of them seen only once.

This clonotype originated in an adult man with HIV who was CMV-seropositive. The sample was CD4+ T cells sorted from PBMCs after roughly 18-hour stimulation, taken from a patient who received antiretroviral therapy. The chain is built from TRBV19 and TRBJ2-6; D ambiguous. This chain's CDR3 is CASSIKNSGANVLTF. CDR3 coding DNA: TGTGCCAGTAGTATAAAGAACTCTGGGGCCAACGTCCTGACTTTC. Variable domain in full (rest from reference TRBV19 and TRBJ2-6): DGGITQSPKYLFRKEGQNVTLSCEQNLNHDAMYWYRQDPGQGLRLIYYSQIVNDFQKGDIAEGYSVSREKKESFPLTVTSAQKNPTAFYLCASSIKNSGANVLTFGAGSRLTVL.